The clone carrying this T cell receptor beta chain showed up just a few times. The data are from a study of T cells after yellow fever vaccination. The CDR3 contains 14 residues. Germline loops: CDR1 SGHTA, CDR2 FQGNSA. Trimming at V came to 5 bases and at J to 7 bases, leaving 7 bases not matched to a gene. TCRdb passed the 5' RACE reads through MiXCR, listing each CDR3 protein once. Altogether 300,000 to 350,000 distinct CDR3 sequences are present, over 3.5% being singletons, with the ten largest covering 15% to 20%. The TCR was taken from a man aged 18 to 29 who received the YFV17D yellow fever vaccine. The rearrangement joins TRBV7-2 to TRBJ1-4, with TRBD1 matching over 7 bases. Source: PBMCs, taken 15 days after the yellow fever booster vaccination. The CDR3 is CASSSRDSREKLFF. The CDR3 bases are TGTGCCAGCAGCAGCCGGGACAGTCGTGAAAAACTGTTTTTT.